This T cell receptor beta chain came from a study of blood T cell repertoires in COVID-19. This clone was seen a single time. Assay used: immunoSEQ multiplex PCR; TCRdb lists only in-frame clones, some missing. The sample comprises 200,000 to 250,000 clones, around four fifths of which are singletons, and about 4.8% rests with the top ten. There are 13 residues in the CDR3. Germline values: CDR1 LNHDA, CDR2 SQIVND (reference sequence). V was pared by 10 bases and J by 5 bases, with 15 bases between. Participants classified as exposed had met a COVID-19 case within 2 weeks before study entry. This TCR came from a woman in her forties or fifties who had been exposed to COVID-19. V gene TRBV19 combines with J gene TRBJ2-1; D might be TRBD2 (6 bases). The sequencing input was PBMCs or T cells enriched from blood (not recorded which). CDR3 nucleotides: TGTGCCACCGGAGCGGGTACGAACAATGAGCAGTTCTTC. As protein: CATGAGTNNEQFF.